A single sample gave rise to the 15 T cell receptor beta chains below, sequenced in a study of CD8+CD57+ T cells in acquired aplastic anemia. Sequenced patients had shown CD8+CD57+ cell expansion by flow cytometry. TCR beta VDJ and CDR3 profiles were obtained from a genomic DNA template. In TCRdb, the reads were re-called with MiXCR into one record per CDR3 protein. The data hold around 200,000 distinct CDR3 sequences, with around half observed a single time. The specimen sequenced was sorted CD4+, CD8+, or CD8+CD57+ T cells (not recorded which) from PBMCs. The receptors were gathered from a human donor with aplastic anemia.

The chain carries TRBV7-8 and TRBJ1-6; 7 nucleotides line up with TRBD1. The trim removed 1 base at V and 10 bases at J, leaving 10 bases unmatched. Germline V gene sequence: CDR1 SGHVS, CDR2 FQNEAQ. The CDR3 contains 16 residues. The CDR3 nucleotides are TGTGCCAGCAGCTTAGGGGGGACAGATGGAACATCACCCCTCCACTTT. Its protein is CASSLGGTDGTSPLHF. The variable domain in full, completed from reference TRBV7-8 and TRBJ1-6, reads GAGVSQSPRYKVAKRGQDVALRCDPISGHVSLFWYQQALGQGPEFLTYFQNEAQLDKSGLPSDRFFAERPEGSVSTLKIQRTQQEDSAVYLCASSLGGTDGTSPLHFGNGTRLTVT.

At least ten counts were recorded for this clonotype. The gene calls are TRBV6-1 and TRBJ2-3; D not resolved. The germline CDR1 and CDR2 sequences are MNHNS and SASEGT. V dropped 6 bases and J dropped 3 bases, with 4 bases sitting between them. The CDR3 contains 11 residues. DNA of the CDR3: TGTGCCAGCAGGTTAACAGATACGCAGTATTTT. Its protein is CASRLTDTQYF.

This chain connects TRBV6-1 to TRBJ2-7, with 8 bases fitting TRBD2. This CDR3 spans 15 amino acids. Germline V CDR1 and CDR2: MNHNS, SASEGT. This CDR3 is CARDVMRGESYEQYF. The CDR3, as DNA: TGTGCTAGAGATGTTATGCGGGGGGAGAGCTACGAGCAGTACTTC.

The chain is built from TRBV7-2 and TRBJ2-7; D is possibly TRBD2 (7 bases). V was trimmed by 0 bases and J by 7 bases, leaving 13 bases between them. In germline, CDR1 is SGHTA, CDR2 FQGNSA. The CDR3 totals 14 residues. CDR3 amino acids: CASSLAGGPSEQYF. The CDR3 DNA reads TGTGCCAGCAGCTTAGCGGGGGGGCCCAGTGAGCAGTACTTC.

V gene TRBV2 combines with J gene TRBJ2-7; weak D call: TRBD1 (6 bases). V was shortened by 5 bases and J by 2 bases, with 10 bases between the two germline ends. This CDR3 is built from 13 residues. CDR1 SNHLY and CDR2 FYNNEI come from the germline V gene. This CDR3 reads CASSYQGPYEQYF. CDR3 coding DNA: TGTGCCAGCAGTTATCAGGGGCCCTACGAGCAGTACTTC.

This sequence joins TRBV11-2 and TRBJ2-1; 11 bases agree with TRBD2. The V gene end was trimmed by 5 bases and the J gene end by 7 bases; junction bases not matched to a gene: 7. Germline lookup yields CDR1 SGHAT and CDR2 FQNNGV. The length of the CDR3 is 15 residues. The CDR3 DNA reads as TGTGCCAGCAGCCGTAGCGGGGGGGCCTTGAATGAGCAGTTCTTC. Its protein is CASSRSGGALNEQFF. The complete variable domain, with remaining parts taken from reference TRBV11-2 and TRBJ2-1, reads EAGVAQSPRYKIIEKRQSVAFWCNPISGHATLYWYQQILGQGPKLLIQFQNNGVVDDSQLPKDRFSAERLKGVDSTLKIQPAKLEDSAVYLCASSRSGGALNEQFFGPGTRLTVL.

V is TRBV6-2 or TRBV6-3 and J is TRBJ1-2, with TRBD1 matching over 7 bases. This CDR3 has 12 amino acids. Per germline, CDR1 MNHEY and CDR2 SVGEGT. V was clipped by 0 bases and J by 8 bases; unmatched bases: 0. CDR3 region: CASSYSQGGYTF. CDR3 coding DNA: TGTGCCAGCAGTTACTCACAGGGGGGCTACACCTTC.

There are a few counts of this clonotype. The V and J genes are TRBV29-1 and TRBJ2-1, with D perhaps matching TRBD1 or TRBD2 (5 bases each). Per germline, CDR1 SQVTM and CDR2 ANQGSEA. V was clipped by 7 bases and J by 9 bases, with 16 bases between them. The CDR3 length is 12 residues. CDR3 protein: CSGKREGTEQFF. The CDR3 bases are TGCAGCGGTAAAAGGGAAGGGACTGAGCAGTTCTTC.

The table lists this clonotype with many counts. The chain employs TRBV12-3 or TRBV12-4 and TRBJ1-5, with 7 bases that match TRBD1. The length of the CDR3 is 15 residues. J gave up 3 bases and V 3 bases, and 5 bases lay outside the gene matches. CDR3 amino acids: CASSLGGQTNQPQHF. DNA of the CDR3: TGTGCCAGCAGTTTGGGGGGACAGACCAATCAGCCCCAGCATTTT.

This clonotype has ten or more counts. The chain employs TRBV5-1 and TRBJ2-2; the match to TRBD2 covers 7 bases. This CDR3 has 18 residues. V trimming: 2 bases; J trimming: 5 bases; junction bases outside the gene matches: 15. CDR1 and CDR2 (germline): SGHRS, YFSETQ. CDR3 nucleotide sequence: TGCGCCAGCAGCTTCGTAGTGGCGGGAGCTATCGAAACCGGGGAGCTGTTTTTT. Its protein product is CASSFVVAGAIETGELFF.

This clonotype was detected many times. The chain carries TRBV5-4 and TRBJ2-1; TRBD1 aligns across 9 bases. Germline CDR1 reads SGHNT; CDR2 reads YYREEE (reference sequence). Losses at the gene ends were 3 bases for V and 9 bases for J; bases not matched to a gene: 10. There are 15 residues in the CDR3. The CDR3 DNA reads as TGTGCCAGCAGCTCCGGGACAGGGTATGGGACTGAGCAGTTCTTC. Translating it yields CASSSGTGYGTEQFF.

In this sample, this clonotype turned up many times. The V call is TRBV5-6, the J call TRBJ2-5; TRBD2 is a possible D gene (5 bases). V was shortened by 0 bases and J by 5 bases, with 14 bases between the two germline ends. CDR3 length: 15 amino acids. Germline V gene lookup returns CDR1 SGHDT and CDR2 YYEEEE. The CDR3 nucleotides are TGTGCCAGCAGCTTGGAGCGGCTAGCAGTGGAGACCCAGTACTTC. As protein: CASSLERLAVETQYF.

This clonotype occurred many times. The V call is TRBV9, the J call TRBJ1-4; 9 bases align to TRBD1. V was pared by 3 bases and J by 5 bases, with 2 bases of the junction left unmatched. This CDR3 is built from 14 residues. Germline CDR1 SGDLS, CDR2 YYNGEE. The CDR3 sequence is CASSAGQGNEKLFF. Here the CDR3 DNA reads TGTGCCAGCAGCGCGGGACAGGGAAATGAAAAACTGTTTTTT. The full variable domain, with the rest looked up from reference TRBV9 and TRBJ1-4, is DSGVTQTPKHLITATGQRVTLRCSPRSGDLSVYWYQQSLDQGLQFLIQYYNGEERAKGNILERFSAQQFPDLHSELNLSSLELGDSALYFCASSAGQGNEKLFFGSGTQLSVL.

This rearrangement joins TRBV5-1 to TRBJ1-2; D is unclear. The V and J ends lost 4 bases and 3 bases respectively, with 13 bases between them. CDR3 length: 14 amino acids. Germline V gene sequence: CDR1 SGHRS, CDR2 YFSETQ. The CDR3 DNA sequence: TGCGCCAGCAGCCCTCTAGGGTTCGACTATGGCTACACCTTC. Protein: CASSPLGFDYGYTF.

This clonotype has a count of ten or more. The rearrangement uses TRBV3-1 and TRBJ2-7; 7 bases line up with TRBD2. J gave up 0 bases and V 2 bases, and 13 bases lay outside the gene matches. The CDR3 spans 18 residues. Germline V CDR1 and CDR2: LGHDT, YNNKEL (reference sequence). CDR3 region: CASSQSLPLASYSYEQYF. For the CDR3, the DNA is TGTGCCAGCAGCCAATCCTTGCCACTAGCGTCCTACTCCTACGAGCAGTACTTC.